This T cell receptor beta chain was observed in a study of blood T cell repertoires in COVID-19. Looking at the study overall: PBMCs, B-cell-depleted T cells, or T cells were the source of the cDNA or gDNA that made up the material.

How the authors handled the data: Reference gene primer amplification yielded estimated nucleated cell counts. The repertoire was sequenced with immunoSEQ multiplex PCR; TCRdb's copy has only in-frame clones and lacks some. The D gene and trimming were derived from the DNA, and the V and J assignments and clone size from that table. This sample has 200,000 to 250,000 clones; about 90% occur once, and the top ten carry roughly 2.6%. This clone has a single count. This CDR3 comprises 18 residues. Germline assignment: CDR1 LNHDA and CDR2 SQIVND (reference sequence). The germline V and J ends were trimmed by 7 bases and 2 bases, with 24 bases remaining between them. Enrolment of Seattle patients took place during active infection, and they were followed longitudinally.

The J gene is TRBJ1-5, the V gene TRBV19; no firm D call. The clonotype comes from a man aged 25 to 45 with COVID-19, enrolled during active disease. Sequencing was done on a sample of peripheral blood. The CDR3 loop is CASIKTGSIYYGNQPQHF. The CDR3 region has the DNA TGTGCCAGTATAAAAACGGGGTCCATTTATTATGGCAATCAGCCCCAGCATTTT.